This T cell receptor (beta chain) was sequenced during a study of response to subunit inactivated influenza vaccine. Study findings and constraints: T cells newly recruited by each seasonal influenza vaccination are few, the authors suggested.

In its sample, this clonotype was seen a few times. Its target is not known. Germline V lookup: CDR1 ENHRY, CDR2 SYGVKD. The CDR3 is made up of 16 amino acids. The V and J ends lost 3 bases and 3 bases, in that order; junction bases with no gene match: 5. A single record per CDR3 protein comes from TCRdb applying MiXCR to the RT-PCR reads. Of around 530,000 distinct CDR3 sequences listed, about 12% are singletons. The TCR comes from a middle-aged man who received an inactivated influenza vaccine. The chain recombines TRBV10-3 with TRBJ2-1; 10 nucleotides line up with TRBD1. Here the sequenced sample was PBMCs from blood, taken on the day of vaccination. CDR3 in DNA: TGTGCCATCAGTGACCTGTGGACAGGGGGCTACAATGAGCAGTTCTTC. Translating gives CAISDLWTGGYNEQFF.